These 18 T cell receptor beta chains share one sample of origin, sequenced in a study of long-term antiretroviral therapy in people with HIV. Researchers report immunoSEQ v3.0 was run at survey level. Profiled with immunoSEQ multiplex PCR; TCRdb holds only in-frame clones, not every one. The repertoire holds 15,000 to 20,000 clones, with over 75% as singletons. This specimen consisted of unsorted PBMCs, obtained 0.7 years before starting antiretroviral therapy. These receptors all stem from a man in his forties or fifties with HIV.

This clone was observed once. In nucleotides, the CDR3 is TGTGCCAGCAGCTTAGAGCCGGAAGATACGCAGTATTTT. This encodes CASSLEPEDTQYF. The chain uses TRBV11-2 and TRBJ2-3; D not certain. CDR1 and CDR2 (germline): SGHAT, FQNNGV. The CDR3 is 13 residues long. Trimming cost V 0 bases and J 5 bases, with 6 bases left between them.

The V and J genes are TRBV19 and TRBJ1-2; D call uncertain. Trimming shortened V by 8 bases and J by 4 bases, and 5 bases separated the two germline ends. This CDR3 comprises 10 residues. Germline CDR1 LNHDA, CDR2 SQIVND (reference sequence). CDR3 sequence (DNA): TGTGCCAGTTTTGGCTATGGCTACACCTTC. It translates to CASFGYGYTF.

The chain recombines TRBV15 with TRBJ1-2; D uncertain. Between the trimmed V and J ends, which lost 1 base and 4 bases, there was a span of 10 bases. Per the germline V gene, CDR1 is LNHNV and CDR2 is YYDKDF (reference sequence). The CDR3 contains 14 residues. In nucleotides, the CDR3 is TGTGCCACCAGCAGAGGTACACAGTCCTATGGCTACACCTTC. Protein: CATSRGTQSYGYTF.

This clone appeared once. The chain couples TRBV5-1 to TRBJ1-2; 9 bases fit TRBD1. Germline loops: CDR1 SGHRS, CDR2 YFSETQ. V lost 2 bases and J lost 8; bases outside the gene matches: 13. The CDR3 contains 16 residues. The CDR3 here is CASSLGTAGQGGGYTF. The CDR3, as DNA: TGCGCCAGCAGCTTAGGGACCGCGGGACAGGGTGGCGGCTACACCTTC.

J is TRBJ1-5 and V is TRBV15; D unclear. The V and J ends lost 0 bases and 4 bases respectively, with 10 bases between them. The CDR3 extends over 15 amino acids. Germline CDR1 reads LNHNV; CDR2 reads YYDKDF (reference sequence). Here the CDR3 reads CATSRDRAENQPQHF. The CDR3 region has the DNA TGTGCCACCAGCAGAGATAGGGCGGAGAATCAGCCCCAGCATTTT.

The rearrangement joins TRBV7-9 to TRBJ2-5; D remains unclear. Trimming stripped 2 bases from V and 3 bases from J, with 13 bases between. The CDR3 loop spans 15 amino acids. Germline CDR1 and CDR2: SEHNR and FQNEAQ (reference sequence). The CDR3 sequence: CASSLTGRPEETQYF. DNA for the CDR3: TGTGCCAGCAGCTTAACCGGCCGCCCGGAAGAGACCCAGTACTTC. Based on the CDR3 plus reference TRBV7-9 and TRBJ2-5, the full variable domain is DTGVSQNPRHKITKRGQNVTFRCDPISEHNRLYWYRQTLGQGPEFLTYFQNEAQLEKSRLLSDRFSAERPKGSFSTLEIQRTEQGDSAMYLCASSLTGRPEETQYFGPGTRLLVL.

V usage is TRBV7-2 and J usage is TRBJ2-2; D is perhaps TRBD2 (6 bases). The V end lost 5 bases, the J end lost 6 bases, and 10 bases lay between the germline ends. Germline CDR1 and CDR2: SGHTA and FQGNSA. The CDR3 is 13 amino acids. CDR3 loop: CASSTGLPGELFF. For the CDR3, the DNA is TGTGCCAGCAGCACCGGACTACCCGGGGAGCTGTTTTTT.

This chain uses TRBV11-2 with TRBJ1-5; D unresolved. V shed 5 bases and J shed 3 bases, with 8 bases lying between them. Germline-derived CDR1 and CDR2 are SGHAT and FQNNGV. CDR3 length: 13 amino acids. This CDR3 is CASSPGHNQPQHF. CDR3 nucleotides: TGTGCCAGCAGCCCTGGGCACAATCAGCCCCAGCATTTT.

This clone was observed once. The chain joins TRBV18 to TRBJ2-1; the match to TRBD2 covers 13 bases. Per germline, CDR1 KGHSH and CDR2 LQKENI. V was clipped by 3 bases and J by 0 bases; unmatched bases: 8. The CDR3 covers 19 residues. In DNA, the CDR3 is TGTGCCAGCTCACCGAAGCGACTAGCGGGAGGTAGCTCCTACAATGAGCAGTTCTTC. Translating gives CASSPKRLAGGSSYNEQFF.

The chain uses TRBV7-3 and TRBJ1-1; 8 nucleotides agree with TRBD1. The CDR3 runs to 15 residues. V dropped 3 bases and J dropped 3; count of bases not matched to a gene: 6. The germline gives CDR1 SGHTA, CDR2 FQGTGA. For the CDR3, the DNA is TGTGCCAGCAGCTTGGCAGGGGGCTTGGACACTGAAGCTTTCTTT. Its protein product is CASSLAGGLDTEAFF.

This chain links TRBV5-8 with TRBJ1-5, with D hard to call. The CDR3 contains 14 residues. Germline V lookup: CDR1 SGHTS, CDR2 YDEGEE. V dropped 0 bases and J dropped 1 base, with 5 bases sitting between them. Here the CDR3 DNA reads TGTGCCAGCAGCTTGGTTGGAAGCAATCAGCCCCAGCATTTT. Its protein is CASSLVGSNQPQHF.

This clone is labeled as medium-sized. This chain uses TRBV7-3 with TRBJ2-1; 8 bases agree with TRBD2. The V and J ends lost 1 base and 6 bases, in that order; junction bases with no gene match: 14. The CDR3 covers 18 residues. Germline-derived CDR1 and CDR2 are SGHTA and FQGTGA. The CDR3, as DNA: TGTGCCAGCAGCTTAATTGCCGCCTCCGGGGGGGTCGGCAATGAGCAGTTCTTC. It encodes CASSLIAASGGVGNEQFF. The full variable domain, in which reference TRBV7-3 and TRBJ2-1 provide the parts outside the CDR3, is GAGVSQTPSNKVTEKGKYVELRCDPISGHTALYWYRQSLGQGPEFLIYFQGTGAADDSGLPNDRFFAVRPEGSVSTLKIQRTERGDSAVYLCASSLIAASGGVGNEQFFGPGTRLTVL.

This rearrangement joins TRBV19 to TRBJ1-3; D is perhaps TRBD1 (5 bases). V was cut by 7 bases and J by 3 bases, with 16 bases left in between. The CDR3 contains 15 residues. Germline V gene data show CDR1 as LNHDA and CDR2 as SQIVND (reference sequence). The CDR3 loop is CASTVNWDGGNTIYF. CDR3 coding DNA: TGTGCCAGTACCGTGAACTGGGACGGTGGAAACACCATATATTTT.

The V call is TRBV6-5, the J call TRBJ1-2; 9 bases align to TRBD1. This CDR3 has 15 residues. Germline V gene sequence: CDR1 MNHEY, CDR2 SVGAGI. Trimming at V came to 3 bases and at J to 7 bases, leaving 9 bases not matched to a gene. The CDR3 loop is CASSYGTGGSFGYTF. The CDR3 region has the DNA TGTGCCAGCAGTTATGGCACAGGGGGCTCTTTTGGCTACACCTTC.

The chain uses TRBV2 and TRBJ2-7; 8 nucleotides line up with TRBD2. Germline values: CDR1 SNHLY, CDR2 FYNNEI. CDR3 length: 15 residues. The ends lost 2 bases at V and 5 bases at J; junction bases unmatched: 8. CDR3 DNA sequence: TGTGCCAGCAGTGAATTTTTCGGGAGGGCCGACGAGCAGTACTTC. Its translation is CASSEFFGRADEQYF.

In its sample, this clone was seen once. The rearrangement joins TRBV11-2 to TRBJ1-3; D gene uncertain. Trimming cost V 2 bases and J 7 bases, with 12 bases left between them. Germline lookup yields CDR1 SGHAT and CDR2 FQNNGV. The CDR3 runs 14 residues. Here the CDR3 reads CASSLRRFDNTIYF. In DNA form, the CDR3 reads TGTGCCAGCAGCTTAAGGAGGTTCGACAACACCATATATTTT.

This sequence joins TRBV28 and TRBJ1-4; D remains ambiguous. This CDR3 is built from 14 residues. The germline V and J ends were trimmed by 8 bases and 5 bases, with 15 bases remaining between them. In germline, CDR1 is MDHEN, CDR2 SYDVKM. The CDR3 loop reads CASCLRIPNEKLFF. CDR3 coding DNA: TGTGCCAGCTGCTTGCGAATACCGAATGAAAAACTGTTTTTT.

The rearrangement links TRBV30 to TRBJ2-2; unclear D gene. The CDR3 length is 13 residues. CDR1 is GTSNPN and CDR2 is SVGIG in the germline V gene (reference sequence). The germline V and J ends were trimmed by 3 bases and 2 bases, with 7 bases remaining between them. As DNA, the CDR3 is TGTGCCTGGAGAGGACCTAACACCGGGGAGCTGTTTTTT. Translation gives CAWRGPNTGELFF. The entire variable domain, with the rest obtained from reference TRBV30 and TRBJ2-2, is as follows: SQTIHQWPATLVQPVGSPLSLECTVEGTSNPNLYWYRQAAGRGLQLLFYSVGIGQISSEVPQNLSASRPQDRQFILSSKKLLLSDSGFYLCAWRGPNTGELFFGEGSRLTVL.